The 26 T cell receptor beta chains below come from one sample, sequenced in a study of blood T cell repertoires in COVID-19. Profiled with immunoSEQ multiplex PCR; TCRdb holds only in-frame clones, not every one. The sample includes about 130,000 clones, about 87% seen only once; the top ten take about 3.6%. Material: peripheral blood. Source of these receptors: an older woman with acute or convalescent COVID-19.

V is TRBV7-3 and J is TRBJ2-1; 10 nucleotides align to TRBD1. The V gene's germline CDR1 is SGHTA and CDR2 FQGTGA. The V and J ends lost 4 bases and 6 bases, in that order; junction bases with no gene match: 6. The length of the CDR3 is 15 residues. The DNA for the CDR3 is TGTGCCAGCAGCTGGTCCGGGACAGGGGTCAATGAGCAGTTCTTC. Protein product: CASSWSGTGVNEQFF. The full variable domain, in which reference TRBV7-3 and TRBJ2-1 provide the parts outside the CDR3, is GAGVSQTPSNKVTEKGKYVELRCDPISGHTALYWYRQSLGQGPEFLIYFQGTGAADDSGLPNDRFFAVRPEGSVSTLKIQRTERGDSAVYLCASSWSGTGVNEQFFGPGTRLTVL.

This chain connects TRBV9 to TRBJ1-1; unclear D gene. There are 14 residues in the CDR3. V was shortened by 0 bases and J by 2 bases, with 8 bases between the two germline ends. The germline gives CDR1 SGDLS, CDR2 YYNGEE. DNA of the CDR3: TGTGCCAGCAGCGTAGACGGGGTTAACACTGAAGCTTTCTTT. It specifies CASSVDGVNTEAFF.

This chain connects TRBV30 to TRBJ1-4, with D tentatively TRBD1 (6 bases). Germline lookup yields CDR1 GTSNPN and CDR2 SVGIG (reference sequence). V was clipped by 2 bases and J by 7 bases, with 11 bases between them. The CDR3 extends over 13 amino acids. CDR3 DNA sequence: TGTGCCTGGAGTCAGGGGACCGCTGAAAAACTGTTTTTT. Translation: CAWSQGTAEKLFF.

The rearrangement joins TRBV9 to TRBJ1-1; maybe TRBD1 (5 bases). CDR1 is SGDLS and CDR2 is YYNGEE in the germline V gene. The CDR3 has 15 amino acids. Trimming removed 0 bases from V and 0 bases from J, with 9 bases in between. DNA of the CDR3: TGTGCCAGCAGCGTAGTGGGGGGGTTGAACACTGAAGCTTTCTTT. Protein sequence: CASSVVGGLNTEAFF.

This sequence joins TRBV28 and TRBJ2-7; possibly TRBD2 for D (7 bases). This CDR3 region has 14 residues. Per germline, CDR1 MDHEN and CDR2 SYDVKM. Trimming took off 6 bases at V and 3 bases at J, with 15 bases between the two ends. The CDR3 sequence: CASSRGDIDYEQYF. CDR3 DNA sequence: TGTGCCAGCAGCCGGGGGGACATTGACTACGAGCAGTACTTC.

This clone was detected a few times. The V call is TRBV7-9, the J call TRBJ2-5, with 10 bases that match TRBD1. The CDR3 has 15 residues. CDR1 and CDR2 (germline): SEHNR, FQNEAQ (reference sequence). V shed 5 bases, J shed 5 bases, and the junction held 8 bases outside the gene matches. The CDR3 region is CASSSPGQGTETQYF. CDR3 DNA: TGTGCCAGCAGCAGTCCGGGACAGGGGACGGAGACCCAGTACTTC.

The rearrangement links TRBV7-2 to TRBJ1-4, with D hard to call. The CDR3 runs 14 residues. V gave up 1 base and J gave up 10 bases, with 13 bases separating them. Germline CDR1 and CDR2: SGHTA and FQGNSA. The CDR3 DNA follows: TGTGCCAGCAGCTTAGAGCCCGGGTTGGGAAAACTGTTTTTT. Translation gives CASSLEPGLGKLFF.

This sequence joins TRBV27 and TRBJ2-1, with 8 positions matching TRBD2. The J segment lost 0 bases and the V segment lost 6 bases, leaving 1 base of the junction unmatched. This CDR3 contains 14 residues. Germline V gene data show CDR1 as MNHEY and CDR2 as SMNVEV (reference sequence). The CDR3 sequence: CASRLADSYNEQFF. CDR3 nucleotides: TGTGCCAGCAGACTAGCGGACTCCTACAATGAGCAGTTCTTC.

This chain connects TRBV6-2 or TRBV6-3 to TRBJ2-7; weak D call: TRBD1 (5 bases). V was shortened by 5 bases and J by 0 bases, with 5 bases between the two germline ends. Germline CDR1 reads MNHEY; CDR2 reads SVGEGT. The CDR3 loop spans 12 amino acids. The CDR3 nucleotides are TGTGCCAGCAGTGACAGCTCCTACGAGCAGTACTTC. Protein: CASSDSSYEQYF.

The chain employs TRBV5-4 and TRBJ1-3; D is perhaps TRBD1 (5 bases). V was trimmed by 4 bases and J by 4 bases, leaving 12 bases between them. CDR3 length: 14 amino acids. CDR1 is SGHNT and CDR2 is YYREEE in the germline V gene (reference sequence). CDR3: CASSTGTIGNTIYF. The CDR3 DNA follows: TGTGCCAGCAGCACCGGGACTATAGGAAACACCATATATTTT.

The V call is TRBV6-5, the J call TRBJ2-1, with D tentatively TRBD1 (6 bases). The ends were cut back, 5 bases at V and 0 bases at J, with 11 bases in the middle. There are 15 residues in the CDR3. CDR1 MNHEY and CDR2 SVGAGI come from the germline V gene. CDR3: CASSSTGNSYNEQFF. The CDR3 nucleotides are TGTGCCAGCAGTAGCACAGGGAACTCCTACAATGAGCAGTTCTTC.

The chain is built from TRBV3-1 (or the pseudogene TRBV3-2) and TRBJ2-1; 13 nucleotides match TRBD2. The germline gives CDR1 LGHDT, CDR2 YNNKEL (reference sequence). The CDR3 spans 16 residues. The V segment lost 4 bases and the J segment 6 bases; nucleotides outside the gene matches: 6. DNA of the CDR3: TGTGCCAGCAGCCTAGGACTAGCGGGAGCGGGCAATGAGCAGTTCTTC. Encoded protein: CASSLGLAGAGNEQFF.

The V gene is TRBV2, the J gene TRBJ1-5; 7 nucleotides line up with TRBD1. There are 15 residues in the CDR3. Germline V gene lookup returns CDR1 SNHLY and CDR2 FYNNEI. V shed 4 bases and J 3 bases; nucleotides not matched to a gene: 6. CDR3 region: CASSVRQGNNQPQHF. The CDR3 DNA sequence: TGTGCCAGCAGTGTAAGACAGGGCAACAATCAGCCCCAGCATTTT. The whole variable domain, remainder taken from reference TRBV2 and TRBJ1-5, is EPEVTQTPSHQVTQMGQEVILRCVPISNHLYFYWYRQILGQKVEFLVSFYNNEISEKSEIFDDQFSVERPDGSNFTLKIRSTKLEDSAMYFCASSVRQGNNQPQHFGDGTRLSIL.

CDR3 residues: CASSYAGGSWNSPLHF. CDR3 in DNA: TGTGCCAGCAGTTACGCCGGAGGGTCTTGGAATTCACCCCTCCACTTT. The chain combines TRBV6-5 with TRBJ1-6; D is undetermined. CDR1 and CDR2 (germline): MNHEY, SVGAGI. The V gene lost 2 bases and the J gene lost 7 bases, with 15 bases spanning the gap. The CDR3 runs 16 residues.

The rearrangement joins TRBV27 to TRBJ1-5; D is undetermined. The V gene lost 5 bases and the J gene lost 13 bases, with 15 bases spanning the gap. This CDR3 contains 12 residues. In germline, CDR1 is MNHEY, CDR2 SMNVEV (reference sequence). The DNA for the CDR3 is TGTGCCAGCAGTGACGGGTTCGGGAAGCAGCATTTT. This translates into CASSDGFGKQHF.

V is TRBV6-2 or TRBV6-3 and J is TRBJ2-1, with 11 bases that match TRBD2. The CDR3 length is 16 residues. Germline trimming cut 3 bases from V and 2 bases from J; bases unmatched to any gene: 3. The V gene's germline CDR1 is MNHEY and CDR2 SVGEGT. CDR3 DNA: TGTGCCAGCAGTTATCTAGCGGGAGGCCCCTACAATGAGCAGTTCTTC. Amino acids: CASSYLAGGPYNEQFF.

The chain couples TRBV12-3 or TRBV12-4 to TRBJ1-4; 8 bases align to TRBD1. This CDR3 spans 12 amino acids. V shed 2 bases and J 14 bases; nucleotides not matched to a gene: 4. The CDR3 protein is CASSLSPGGLFF. CDR3 nucleotide sequence: TGTGCCAGCAGTTTATCCCCAGGGGGCCTGTTTTTT.

This chain links TRBV19 with TRBJ2-1, with D perhaps TRBD2 (6 bases). V lost 6 bases and J 10 bases, leaving 7 bases between the germline ends. Germline CDR1 and CDR2: LNHDA and SQIVND (reference sequence). The CDR3 is 10 residues long. The CDR3 loop is CASSAGEQFF. For the CDR3, the DNA is TGTGCCAGTAGCGCGGGGGAGCAGTTCTTC.

This chain joins TRBV6-6 and TRBJ1-1; D is unresolved. Looked up from germline, CDR1 is MNHNY and CDR2 is SVGAGI (reference sequence). The germline V and J ends were trimmed by 6 bases and 6 bases, with 14 bases remaining between them. The CDR3 length is 13 residues. The CDR3 loop is CASREVAGPEAFF. CDR3 nucleotides: TGTGCCAGCAGGGAGGTGGCCGGGCCTGAAGCTTTCTTT.

CDR3 residues: CASGLSGSGNTEAFF. In nucleotides, the CDR3 is TGTGCTAGTGGCCTGTCCGGGTCGGGGAACACTGAAGCTTTCTTT. The chain combines TRBV12-5 with TRBJ1-1, with D uncertain. CDR3 length: 15 residues. Germline V gives CDR1 LGHNT, CDR2 FRNRAP. V lost 6 bases and J lost 1, with 15 bases in between.

The J gene is TRBJ2-1, the V gene TRBV9, with TRBD2 as a possible D gene (6 bases). Germline CDR1 SGDLS, CDR2 YYNGEE. V lost 4 bases and J lost 4, with 18 bases in between. CDR3 length equals 16 residues. Here the CDR3 reads CASSPSHSGRYNEQFF. CDR3 coding DNA: TGTGCCAGCAGCCCCTCTCATAGCGGAAGATACAATGAGCAGTTCTTC. Supplemented by reference TRBV9 and TRBJ2-1, the full variable domain reads DSGVTQTPKHLITATGQRVTLRCSPRSGDLSVYWYQQSLDQGLQFLIQYYNGEERAKGNILERFSAQQFPDLHSELNLSSLELGDSALYFCASSPSHSGRYNEQFFGPGTRLTVL.

The chain has TRBV24-1 and TRBJ2-3; D perhaps matches TRBD1 (5 bases). From germline, CDR1 is KGHDR and CDR2 SFDVKD. The CDR3 length is 15 residues. V was pared by 4 bases and J by 3 bases, with 13 bases between. CDR3 protein: CATSDTGSTTDTQYF. In nucleotides, the CDR3 is TGTGCCACCAGTGACACAGGCTCCACTACAGATACGCAGTATTTT.

V and J are TRBV6-5 and TRBJ2-1; 10 nucleotides agree with TRBD2. Per germline, CDR1 MNHEY and CDR2 SVGAGI. The V gene end was trimmed by 6 bases and the J gene end by 9 bases; junction bases not matched to a gene: 8. The CDR3 is 14 residues long. In nucleotides, the CDR3 is TGTGCCAGCAGATCTAGCGGGAGAGGCAGTGAGCAGTTCTTC. This translates into CASRSSGRGSEQFF.

In nucleotides, the CDR3 is TGTGCCAGCAGCCATAGGGACAGGGATACTGAAGCTTTCTTT. This codes for CASSHRDRDTEAFF. The V call is TRBV3-1 (or the pseudogene TRBV3-2), the J call TRBJ1-1, with TRBD1 matching 9 bases. The length of the CDR3 is 14 residues. Germline CDR1 reads LGHDT; CDR2 reads YNNKEL (reference sequence). The trim removed 3 bases at V and 5 bases at J, leaving 4 bases unmatched.

This chain uses TRBV29-1 with TRBJ1-4, with D unclear. The CDR3 has 12 residues. The V end was cut by 4 bases, the J end by 0 bases, with 3 bases between. The germline gives CDR1 SQVTM, CDR2 ANQGSEA. The CDR3 DNA follows: TGCAGCGTTGCGGCAACTAATGAAAAACTGTTTTTT. This gives the protein CSVAATNEKLFF.

This clone was seen only once. CDR3 amino acids: CASSVIAGGYEQFF. Written as DNA, the CDR3 is TGTGCCAGCAGCGTAATAGCGGGAGGTTATGAGCAGTTCTTC. The chain is built from TRBV9 and TRBJ2-1, with 10 bases that match TRBD2. Germline lookup yields CDR1 SGDLS and CDR2 YYNGEE. The junction had 3 bases not matched to a gene; V was cut back by 1 base and J by 8 bases. CDR3 size: 14 residues.